Listed below are T cell receptor beta chains from one sample, sequenced in a study of blood T cells in healthy people across ages. TCRdb re-called the 5' RACE reads through MiXCR, storing one row per CDR3 protein. The table lists around 870,000 distinct CDR3 sequences, about 28% of them singletons. The material sequenced was blood. The receptors stem from a woman over 75 in good health. The CDR3 runs from the conserved cysteine through the conserved F or W. A D gene is named only where the DNA matches it firmly. Only part of the rows carry a size: once, few, many, or a class if the clone is expanded.

TRBJ1-1,TRBV10-3,-,once,CAISVAGANTEAFF,TGTGCCATCAGTGTGGCAGGGGCGAACACTGAAGCTTTCTTT
TRBJ1-1,TRBV4-3,-,-,CASSQDWPNTEAFF,TGCGCCAGCAGCCAAGATTGGCCGAACACTGAAGCTTTCTTT
TRBJ2-1,TRBV9,TRBD2,-,CASSVEREAGNEQFF,TGTGCCAGCAGCGTAGAACGGGAGGCTGGGAATGAGCAGTTCTTC
TRBJ1-2,TRBV12-3/TRBV12-4,-,many,CASSPGGATFNYGYTF,TGTGCCAGCAGTCCGGGGGGAGCCACTTTTAACTATGGCTACACCTTC
TRBJ2-1,TRBV5-1,TRBD2,-,CASSGGLAGGKNSYNEQFF,TGCGCCAGCAGCGGTGGACTAGCGGGGGGCAAGAACTCCTACAATGAGCAGTTCTTC
TRBJ2-1,TRBV2,-,many,CASSERQNNEQFF,TGTGCCAGCAGTGAAAGACAGAATAATGAGCAGTTCTTC
TRBJ2-3,TRBV20-1,TRBD2,many,CSAATGLGADTQYF,TGCAGTGCAGCGACGGGACTAGGAGCAGATACGCAGTATTTT
TRBJ1-4,TRBV20-1,-,few,CSARDGGSTNEKLFF,TGCAGTGCTAGAGATGGGGGCAGTACTAATGAAAAACTGTTTTTT
TRBJ1-6,TRBV5-1,-,few,CASQGVNNSPLHF,TGCGCCAGTCAAGGGGTTAATAATTCACCCCTCCACTTT
TRBJ2-5,TRBV7-9,-,-,CASSLTVWETQYF,TGTGCCAGCAGCTTGACAGTCTGGGAGACCCAGTACTTC
TRBJ2-1,TRBV10-3,TRBD2,many,CAIGAGGPKEQFF,TGTGCCATCGGCGCGGGGGGGCCTAAGGAGCAGTTCTTC
TRBJ1-1,TRBV12-3/TRBV12-4,-,many,CASRLLQGNTEAFF,TGTGCCAGCAGACTTTTACAGGGGAACACTGAAGCTTTCTTT
TRBJ2-3,TRBV12-3/TRBV12-4,-,-,CASALGDTQYF,TGTGCCAGCGCGTTGGGAGATACGCAGTATTTT
TRBJ1-5,TRBV12-3/TRBV12-4,-,-,CASTLGYQPQHF,TGTGCCAGCACCCTCGGGTATCAGCCCCAGCATTTT
TRBJ2-3,TRBV20-1,-,-,CSARSAMGENTQYF,TGCAGTGCTAGATCAGCTATGGGGGAAAATACGCAGTATTTT
TRBJ2-6,TRBV10-3,-,many,CAISATSSGANVLTF,TGTGCCATCAGTGCGACCTCCTCTGGGGCCAACGTCCTGACTTTC
TRBJ2-6,TRBV5-1,-,-,CASRQTSGANVLTF,TGCGCCAGCAGGCAAACATCCGGGGCCAACGTCCTGACTTTC
TRBJ2-7,TRBV6-2/TRBV6-3,TRBD2,few,CASRRGLAGPTTYEQYF,TGTGCCAGCAGGAGGGGACTAGCGGGGCCAACTACCTACGAGCAGTACTTC
TRBJ1-2,TRBV5-1,-,many,CASSLSFDRYYGYTF,TGCGCCAGCAGCTTGTCCTTCGACAGGTACTATGGCTACACCTTC
TRBJ2-1,TRBV7-2,-,-,CASSPIGDFPSYNEQFF,TGTGCCAGCAGCCCCATCGGGGACTTCCCATCCTACAATGAGCAGTTCTTC
TRBJ2-5,TRBV5-6,TRBD2,-,CASSRGLAGPETQYF,TGTGCCAGCAGCAGGGGACTAGCGGGGCCAGAGACCCAGTACTTC
TRBJ2-7,TRBV28,TRBD1,-,CASHDRGPPYEQYF,TGTGCCAGTCATGACAGGGGGCCTCCCTACGAGCAGTACTTC
TRBJ1-1,TRBV30,-,once,CAWILRGVAFF,TGTGCCTGGATTCTCAGGGGAGTAGCTTTCTTT
TRBJ2-5,TRBV12-3/TRBV12-4,TRBD1,-,CASSEDRGRPKRLETQYF,TGTGCCAGCAGTGAGGACAGGGGCCGACCAAAACGTTTAGAGACCCAGTACTTC
TRBJ1-3,TRBV6-5,-,-,CASSYDGNTIYF,TGTGCCAGCAGTTACGACGGAAACACCATATATTTT
TRBJ2-3,TRBV5-1,TRBD2,-,CASSSSGTSPTDTQYF,TGCGCCAGCAGCTCCTCCGGGACTAGCCCCACAGATACGCAGTATTTT
TRBJ2-5,TRBV7-9,-,many,CASSFRTSMDTAGETQYF,TGTGCCAGCAGCTTTAGAACCTCCATGGACACGGCGGGGGAGACCCAGTACTTC
TRBJ2-7,TRBV20-1,TRBD2,many,CSAPLTSGRYEQYF,TGCAGTGCGCCATTAACTAGCGGGAGATACGAGCAGTACTTC
TRBJ2-3,TRBV6-1,TRBD2,-,CASSERRGGTDTQYF,TGTGCCAGCAGTGAAAGGCGGGGGGGTACAGATACGCAGTATTTT
TRBJ2-7,TRBV5-1,-,-,CTSSNGQGGDEQYF,TGCACCAGCAGCAATGGACAGGGAGGGGACGAGCAGTACTTC
TRBJ2-7,TRBV11-2,-,many,CASSLDSQGIYEQYF,TGTGCCAGCAGCTTAGATTCTCAAGGGATCTACGAGCAGTACTTC
TRBJ1-5,TRBV20-1,-,-,CSAKDRGHLMSNQPQHF,TGCAGTGCTAAGGACCGGGGACACTTGATGAGCAATCAGCCCCAGCATTTT
TRBJ2-5,TRBV7-2,-,-,CAGSTEPGGIGETQYF,TGTGCCGGCAGCACCGAACCAGGTGGGATTGGAGAGACCCAGTACTTC
TRBJ2-1,TRBV20-1,-,-,CSAPLARSNNEQCF,TGCAGTGCGCCCCTAGCGAGGTCAAACAATGAGCAGTGCTTC
TRBJ1-5,TRBV7-2,-,-,CASSLGGFGQPQHF,TGTGCCAGCAGCTTAGGTGGGTTTGGTCAGCCCCAGCATTTT
TRBJ1-2,TRBV11-2,-,-,CASSPDTTGLNYGYTF,TGTGCCAGCAGCCCCGATACCACAGGGTTAAACTATGGCTACACCTTC
TRBJ2-3,TRBV5-5,TRBD1,many,CASSKAPGQASDTQYF,TGTGCCAGCAGCAAAGCACCGGGACAGGCCTCAGATACGCAGTATTTT
TRBJ1-2,TRBV13,TRBD1,many,CASSSRQGTYGYTF,TGTGCCAGCAGCTCAAGACAGGGGACCTATGGCTACACCTTC
TRBJ2-5,TRBV7-2,TRBD2,many,CASSLQPPGLAGGAETQYF,TGTGCCAGCAGCTTACAACCCCCGGGCCTAGCGGGGGGGGCGGAGACCCAGTACTTC
TRBJ2-3,TRBV7-2,-,-,CASSAKDGREDTQYF,TGTGCCAGCAGCGCTAAGGACGGACGGGAAGATACGCAGTATTTT
TRBJ2-3,TRBV11-3,-,-,CASSPPPGHREDTQYF,TGTGCCAGCAGCCCCCCGCCGGGTCACCGGGAAGATACGCAGTATTTT
TRBJ1-2,TRBV9,-,many,CASSPEERAYRGYTF,TGTGCCAGCAGCCCGGAGGAACGGGCCTATAGAGGCTACACCTTC
TRBJ2-2,TRBV18,-,-,CASSPLRGTSNTGELFF,TGTGCCAGCTCACCACTTCGGGGGACCTCGAACACCGGGGAGCTGTTTTTT
TRBJ2-5,TRBV25-1,-,many,CASSAADTETQYF,TGTGCCAGCAGCGCCGCTGACACGGAGACCCAGTACTTC
TRBJ2-1,TRBV7-2,TRBD2,many,CASSTGTSGGNEQFF,TGTGCCAGCAGCACCGGGACTAGCGGGGGTAATGAGCAGTTCTTC
TRBJ2-5,TRBV5-6,-,many,CASSFKGRYREAETQYF,TGTGCCAGCAGCTTTAAGGGACGCTACAGGGAGGCCGAGACCCAGTACTTC
TRBJ2-1,TRBV9,-,many,CASSVGEGFAYNEQFF,TGTGCCAGCAGCGTAGGTGAGGGATTTGCCTACAATGAGCAGTTCTTC
TRBJ2-2,TRBV5-1,-,few,CASSSRGQGAGSNTGELFF,TGCGCCAGCAGCTCGCGGGGGCAGGGAGCGGGCTCGAACACCGGGGAGCTGTTTTTT
TRBJ2-2,TRBV12-3/TRBV12-4,-,once,CASSFSRAGTGELFF,TGTGCCAGCAGTTTCTCCAGGGCCGGCACCGGGGAGCTGTTTTTT
TRBJ2-1,TRBV6-2/TRBV6-3,TRBD2,many,CASSRGLAGAYNEQFF,TGTGCCAGCAGTCGCGGACTAGCGGGGGCCTACAATGAGCAGTTCTTC
TRBJ2-7,TRBV7-2,TRBD1,many,CASSLHGTAYEQYF,TGTGCCAGCAGCCTACACGGGACAGCCTACGAGCAGTACTTC
TRBJ2-5,TRBV7-9,-,many,CASSLGVTGQETQYF,TGTGCCAGCAGCTTAGGGGTCACAGGACAAGAGACCCAGTACTTC
TRBJ1-1,TRBV10-3,-,-,CAISYSTVNTEAFF,TGTGCCATCAGTTACTCGACGGTGAACACTGAAGCTTTCTTT
TRBJ2-1,TRBV6-1,TRBD2,-,CATLGRAQETQFF,TGTGCCACCCTTGGGAGGGCCCAAGAGACCCAGTTCTTC
TRBJ1-1,TRBV20-1,-,few,CSARGGANTEAFF,TGCAGTGCTAGAGGCGGGGCGAACACTGAAGCTTTCTTT
TRBJ2-3,TRBV12-3/TRBV12-4,TRBD2,-,CAGSRTSGSDTQYF,TGTGCCGGCAGCAGGACTAGCGGCTCAGATACGCAGTATTTT